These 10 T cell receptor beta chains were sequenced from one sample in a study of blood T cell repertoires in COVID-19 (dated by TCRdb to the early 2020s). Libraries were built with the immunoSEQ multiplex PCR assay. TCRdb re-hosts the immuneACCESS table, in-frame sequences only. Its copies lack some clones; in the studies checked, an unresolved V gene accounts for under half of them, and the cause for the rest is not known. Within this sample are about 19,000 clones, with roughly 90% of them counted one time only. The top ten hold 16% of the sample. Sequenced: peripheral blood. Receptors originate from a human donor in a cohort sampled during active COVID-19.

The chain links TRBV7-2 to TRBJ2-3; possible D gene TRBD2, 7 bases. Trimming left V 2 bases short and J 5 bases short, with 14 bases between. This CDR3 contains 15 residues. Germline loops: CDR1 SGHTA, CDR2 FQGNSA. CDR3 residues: CASSLKRGGGDTQYF. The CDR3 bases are TGTGCCAGCAGCTTAAAACGGGGAGGGGGAGATACGCAGTATTTT.

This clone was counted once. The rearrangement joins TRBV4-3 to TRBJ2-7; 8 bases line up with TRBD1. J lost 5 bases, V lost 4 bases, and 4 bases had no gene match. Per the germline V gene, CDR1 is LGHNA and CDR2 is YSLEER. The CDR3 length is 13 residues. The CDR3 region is CASSRLTGDEQYF. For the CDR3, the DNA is TGCGCCAGCAGCCGGTTGACAGGGGACGAGCAGTACTTC.

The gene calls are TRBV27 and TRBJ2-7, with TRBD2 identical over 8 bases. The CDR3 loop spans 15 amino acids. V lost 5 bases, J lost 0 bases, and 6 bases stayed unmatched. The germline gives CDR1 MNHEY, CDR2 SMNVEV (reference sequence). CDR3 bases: TGTGCCAGCAGTAGCCCCAGCGGGGGCTCCTACGAGCAGTACTTC. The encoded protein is CASSSPSGGSYEQYF.

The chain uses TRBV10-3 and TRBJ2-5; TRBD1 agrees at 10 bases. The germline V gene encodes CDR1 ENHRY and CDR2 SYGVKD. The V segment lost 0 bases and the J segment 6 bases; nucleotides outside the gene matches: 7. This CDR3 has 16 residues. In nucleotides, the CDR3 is TGTGCCATCAGTGAGTCCTTGGACAGGGGGGAAAAGACCCAGTACTTC. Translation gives CAISESLDRGEKTQYF.

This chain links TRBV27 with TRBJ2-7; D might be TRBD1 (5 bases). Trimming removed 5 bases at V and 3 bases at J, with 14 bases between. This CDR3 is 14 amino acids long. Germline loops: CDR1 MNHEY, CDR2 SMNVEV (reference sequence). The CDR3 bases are TGTGCCAGCAGTCCGCCTGGACAAGTCTACGAGCAGTACTTC. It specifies CASSPPGQVYEQYF.

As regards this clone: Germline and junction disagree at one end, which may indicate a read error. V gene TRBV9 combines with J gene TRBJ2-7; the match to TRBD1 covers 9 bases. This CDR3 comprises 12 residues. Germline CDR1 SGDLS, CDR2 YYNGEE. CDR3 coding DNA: TGTGCCAGCAGCGTGGGACAGGGAGGTCCTAACTTC. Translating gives CASSVGQGGPNF.

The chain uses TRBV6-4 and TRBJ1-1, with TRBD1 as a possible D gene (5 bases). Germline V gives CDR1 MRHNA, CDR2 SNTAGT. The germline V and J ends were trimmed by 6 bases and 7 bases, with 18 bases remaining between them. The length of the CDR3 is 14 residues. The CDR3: CASRRGRVVGEAFF. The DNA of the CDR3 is TGTGCCAGCAGGCGGGGCAGGGTCGTAGGTGAAGCTTTCTTT.

Written as DNA, the CDR3 is TGTGCCTGGAGTGGGGACTTAAACCCCACAGATACGCAGTATTTT. It encodes CAWSGDLNPTDTQYF. The V call is TRBV30, the J call TRBJ2-3; maybe TRBD2 (6 bases). Looked up from germline, CDR1 is GTSNPN and CDR2 is SVGIG (reference sequence). Trimming removed 1 base at V and 2 bases at J, with 13 bases between. There are 15 residues in the CDR3.

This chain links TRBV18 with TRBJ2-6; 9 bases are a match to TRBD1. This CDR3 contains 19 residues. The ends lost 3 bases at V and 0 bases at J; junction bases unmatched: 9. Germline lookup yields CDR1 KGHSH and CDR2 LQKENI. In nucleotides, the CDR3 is TGTGCCAGCTCACCCCTTCCGGGACAGGGAACCTCTGGGGCCAACGTCCTGACTTTC. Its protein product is CASSPLPGQGTSGANVLTF.

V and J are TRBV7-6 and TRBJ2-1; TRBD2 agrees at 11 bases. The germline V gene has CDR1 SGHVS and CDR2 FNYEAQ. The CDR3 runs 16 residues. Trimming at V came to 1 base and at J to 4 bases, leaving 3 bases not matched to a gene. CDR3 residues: CASSLVGTSGYNEQFF. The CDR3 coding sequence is TGTGCCAGCAGCTTAGTAGGGACTAGCGGTTACAATGAGCAGTTCTTC.